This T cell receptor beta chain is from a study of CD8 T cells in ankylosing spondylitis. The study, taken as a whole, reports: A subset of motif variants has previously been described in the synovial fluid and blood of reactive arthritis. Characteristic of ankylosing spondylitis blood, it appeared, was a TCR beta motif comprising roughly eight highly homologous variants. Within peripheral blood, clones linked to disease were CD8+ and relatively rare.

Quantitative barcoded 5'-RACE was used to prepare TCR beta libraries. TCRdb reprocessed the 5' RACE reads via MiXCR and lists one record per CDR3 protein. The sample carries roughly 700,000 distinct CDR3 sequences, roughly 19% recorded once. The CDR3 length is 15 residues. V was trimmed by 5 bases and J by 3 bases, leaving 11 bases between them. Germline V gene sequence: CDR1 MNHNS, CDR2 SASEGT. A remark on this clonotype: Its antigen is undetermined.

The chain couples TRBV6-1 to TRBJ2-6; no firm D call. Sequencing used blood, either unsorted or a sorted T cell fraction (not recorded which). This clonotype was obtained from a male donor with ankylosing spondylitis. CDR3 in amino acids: CASSPRRLGANVLTF. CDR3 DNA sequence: TGTGCCAGCAGTCCCCGCAGGCTTGGGGCCAACGTCCTGACTTTC.